The 29 T cell receptor beta chains below come from one sample, sequenced in a study of T cell changes during pregnancy in multiple sclerosis. The assay was immunoSEQ multiplex PCR, and TCRdb's table has in-frame clones only and misses some. Of fewer than 80,000 clones in the sample, more than 70% are singletons; the top ten hold about 1%. This material consisted of peripheral blood, taken in the first trimester of pregnancy. These receptors came from a female donor in good health, enrolled as a control in a pregnancy study.

The CDR3 region is CASSPQAGYGAGELFF. In DNA, the CDR3 is TGTGCCAGCAGCCCTCAGGCAGGGTACGGTGCCGGGGAGCTGTTTTTT. The rearrangement links TRBV11-3 to TRBJ2-2; maybe TRBD1 (5 bases). Germline CDR1 SGHNT, CDR2 YENEEA. The CDR3 is 16 residues long. V dropped 5 bases and J dropped 6 bases, with 19 bases sitting between them. Supplemented by reference TRBV11-3 and TRBJ2-2, the full variable domain reads EAGVVQSPRYKIIEKKQPVAFWCNPISGHNTLYWYLQNLGQGPELLIRYENEEAVDDSQLPKDRFSAERLKGVDSTLKIQPAELGDSAVYLCASSPQAGYGAGELFFGEGSRLTVL.

Comment on this clone: Compared with germline, one end of the junction differs, possibly owing to a read error. V is TRBV6-1 and J is TRBJ1-3; D perhaps matches TRBD1 (6 bases). The CDR3 is made up of 13 amino acids. Germline CDR1 and CDR2: MNHNS and SASEGT. CDR3 in DNA: TGTGCCAGCAGTGAAGCGACAGGCTTGCGTATCGCATTT. Protein sequence: CASSEATGLRIAF.

The chain couples TRBV28 to TRBJ1-5; 7 nucleotides line up with TRBD1. The CDR3 has 14 residues. The J segment lost 4 bases and the V segment lost 6 bases, leaving 6 bases of the junction unmatched. Germline V CDR1 and CDR2: MDHEN, SYDVKM. The DNA of the CDR3 is TGTGCCAGCAGCCTTCGACAGGGAAATCAGCCCCAGCATTTT. Translated, it gives CASSLRQGNQPQHF. Full variable domain (missing parts from reference TRBV28 and TRBJ1-5): DVKVTQSSRYLVKRTGEKVFLECVQDMDHENMFWYRQDPGLGLRLIYFSYDVKMKEKGDIPEGYSVSREKKERFSLILESASTNQTSMYLCASSLRQGNQPQHFGDGTRLSIL.

This clone was found once. This chain uses TRBV4-3 with TRBJ1-1; possibly TRBD1 for D (6 bases). Germline V gives CDR1 LGHNA, CDR2 YSLEER. The CDR3 consists of 17 residues. V dropped 0 bases and J dropped 5 bases, with 19 bases sitting between them. The DNA of the CDR3 is TGCGCCAGCAGCCAAGAACTTTTTAGGGGAGGGGGAACTGAAGCTTTCTTT. Translation gives CASSQELFRGGGTEAFF.

The gene calls are TRBV7-7 and TRBJ1-4; D unresolved. Per germline, CDR1 SSHAT and CDR2 FNYEAQ (reference sequence). CDR3 size: 15 residues. V shed 5 bases and J shed 8 bases, with 18 bases lying between them. The CDR3 region has the DNA TGTGCCAGCAGCGGGCGCGCGAAGTGTTACGAAAAACTGTTTTTT. Its protein is CASSGRAKCYEKLFF.

The chain uses TRBV7-9 and TRBJ1-1; no firm D call. The CDR3 totals 13 residues. Trimming left V 2 bases short and J 0 bases short, with 4 bases between. Germline CDR1 is SEHNR and CDR2 is FQNEAQ (reference sequence). CDR3 residues: CASSLQVNTEAFF. The CDR3 DNA is TGTGCCAGCAGCTTACAGGTGAACACTGAAGCTTTCTTT.

This clone is a singleton in its sample. Here the CDR3 reads CASSPPGGVTEAFF. The CDR3 nucleotides are TGTGCCAGCTCACCACCAGGGGGGGTCACTGAAGCTTTCTTT. The chain recombines TRBV18 with TRBJ1-1; perhaps TRBD1 as D (6 bases). Germline assignment: CDR1 KGHSH and CDR2 LQKENI. Trimming took off 0 bases at V and 4 bases at J, with 9 bases between the two ends. CDR3 length equals 14 residues.

The V and J genes are TRBV7-9 and TRBJ1-2, with D hard to call. The CDR3 consists of 15 residues. The V end lost 2 bases, the J end lost 5 bases, and 15 bases lay between the germline ends. Germline assignment: CDR1 SEHNR and CDR2 FQNEAQ (reference sequence). CDR3 bases: TGTGCCAGCAGCTTATCTCTGGCGGAACTTTATGGCTACACCTTC. Protein product: CASSLSLAELYGYTF.

The chain carries TRBV14 and TRBJ1-1, with D hard to call. The CDR3 consists of 14 residues. The germline gives CDR1 SGHDN, CDR2 FVKESK. V gave up 1 base and J gave up 7 bases, with 13 bases separating them. CDR3 protein: CASSQGIEGREAFF. CDR3 bases: TGTGCCAGCAGCCAAGGTATAGAGGGCCGTGAAGCTTTCTTT.

The gene calls are TRBV5-1 and TRBJ1-1; weak D call: TRBD1 (6 bases). V shed 3 bases and J shed 5 bases, with 20 bases lying between them. CDR1 and CDR2 from the germline V gene are SGHRS and YFSETQ. This CDR3 has 16 residues. CDR3 sequence (DNA): TGCGCCAGCAGCTGGGGGGCCGTAGGGAGGGAGACTGAAGCTTTCTTT. This encodes CASSWGAVGRETEAFF.

The chain's CDR3 is CASSLDRTGGNYFF. CDR3 DNA: TGTGCCAGCAGCTTAGATAGGACAGGGGGAAATTATTTCTTT. The chain couples TRBV7-2 to TRBJ1-1; 10 bases agree with TRBD1. Trimming cost V 1 base and J 13 bases; bases outside gene matches: 9. In germline, CDR1 is SGHTA, CDR2 FQGNSA. The CDR3 covers 14 residues.

V gene TRBV5-1 combines with J gene TRBJ2-1, with D hard to call. Trimming left V 0 bases short and J 9 bases short, with 13 bases between. Per the germline V gene, CDR1 is SGHRS and CDR2 is YFSETQ. The CDR3 extends over 14 amino acids. The CDR3 reads CASSLAVSSTEQFF. In DNA, the CDR3 is TGCGCCAGCAGCTTGGCCGTTAGTAGCACTGAGCAGTTCTTC.

The chain recombines TRBV11-2 with TRBJ1-2; 7 positions match TRBD1. The germline CDR1 and CDR2 sequences are SGHAT and FQNNGV. V lost 1 base, J lost 4 bases, and 6 bases stayed unmatched. This CDR3 spans 15 amino acids. Here the CDR3 reads CASSLGQGSLYGYTF. Written as DNA, the CDR3 is TGTGCCAGCAGCTTAGGACAGGGATCCCTCTATGGCTACACCTTC.

The J gene is TRBJ2-1, the V gene TRBV9; D is possibly TRBD2 (6 bases). Trimming removed 1 base from V and 5 bases from J, with 13 bases in between. Germline CDR1 and CDR2: SGDLS and YYNGEE. The CDR3 loop spans 15 amino acids. The CDR3 sequence: CASSVRRGPNNEQFF. DNA for the CDR3: TGTGCCAGCAGCGTAAGGAGGGGTCCCAACAATGAGCAGTTCTTC.

This sequence joins TRBV6-4 and TRBJ2-3, with 10 bases lining up with TRBD2. The ends lost 6 bases at V and 4 bases at J; junction bases unmatched: 7. Germline V gives CDR1 MRHNA, CDR2 SNTAGT. This CDR3 is 15 amino acids long. The CDR3 DNA reads TGTGCCAGCAGCGCTAGCGGGGGAGGTGCAGATACGCAGTATTTT. Translated: CASSASGGGADTQYF.

The chain employs TRBV6-5 and TRBJ1-5; D is unresolved. CDR1 and CDR2 (germline): MNHEY, SVGAGI. Trimming removed 10 bases from V and 7 bases from J, with 14 bases in between. This CDR3 contains 12 residues. CDR3 amino acids: CATGRERQPQHF. The CDR3 nucleotides read TGTGCCACGGGGAGGGAAAGGCAGCCCCAGCATTTT.

The chain uses TRBV10-3 and TRBJ1-2, with D unresolved. The CDR3 extends over 14 amino acids. Germline assignment: CDR1 ENHRY and CDR2 SYGVKD. Trimming took off 6 bases at V and 1 base at J, with 12 bases between the two ends. The CDR3 spells CAISGEDNNYGYTF. For the CDR3, the DNA is TGTGCCATCAGCGGAGAGGATAATAACTATGGCTACACCTTC.

This clone was counted only a few times. The same CDR3 can be traced to other DNA sequences in this sample. J is TRBJ1-2 and V is TRBV27; D may be TRBD1 (6 bases). The CDR3 runs 13 residues. V was shortened by 6 bases and J by 0 bases, with 8 bases between the two germline ends. CDR1 and CDR2 from the germline V gene are MNHEY and SMNVEV (reference sequence). CDR3 sequence: CASRTGANYGYTF. Written as DNA, the CDR3 is TGTGCCAGCAGGACAGGTGCTAACTATGGCTACACCTTC.

The rearrangement links TRBV5-8 to TRBJ1-1, with no clear D. Trimming stripped 1 base from V and 11 bases from J, with 12 bases between. The V gene's germline CDR1 is SGHTS and CDR2 YDEGEE. The CDR3 totals 12 residues. The DNA for the CDR3 is TGTGCCAGCAGCTTGAATCATGGTGGCGCTTTCTTT. It is translated as CASSLNHGGAFF.

This clone was seen a few times. CDR3 nucleotides: TGTGCCAGCTCACAACAGGGACCGCACACTCACAATGAGCAGTTCTTC. This encodes CASSQQGPHTHNEQFF. The rearrangement links TRBV18 to TRBJ2-1, with D tentatively TRBD1 (6 bases). V was clipped by 4 bases and J by 5 bases, with 18 bases between them. Germline-derived CDR1 and CDR2 are KGHSH and LQKENI. CDR3 size: 16 residues.

This chain connects TRBV4-3 to TRBJ2-1; 8 bases match TRBD2. The CDR3 extends over 15 amino acids. V gave up 0 bases and J gave up 7 bases; unmatched junction bases: 5. Germline V gives CDR1 LGHNA, CDR2 YSLEER. For the CDR3, the DNA is TGCGCCAGCAGCCAAGAGGCAGCGGGAGTAAATGAGCAGTTCTTC. This codes for CASSQEAAGVNEQFF.

This clone showed up just a few times. The rearrangement uses TRBV18 and TRBJ2-1, with 12 bases aligning to TRBD2. The germline V gene has CDR1 KGHSH and CDR2 LQKENI. With 0 bases clipped from V and 2 bases from J, the junction kept 11 bases outside the gene matches. CDR3 length: 20 amino acids. Here the CDR3 reads CASSPPSFPLAGGPYNEQFF. CDR3 nucleotides: TGTGCCAGCTCACCACCGTCTTTCCCTCTAGCGGGGGGGCCCTACAATGAGCAGTTCTTC.

The chain uses TRBV4-1 and TRBJ2-5, with 14 nucleotides matching TRBD2. The V gene's germline CDR1 is MGHRA and CDR2 YSYEKL. Unmatched junction bases numbered 0, after V lost 4 bases and J lost 5 bases. This CDR3 region has 14 residues. CDR3 bases: TGCGCCAGCAGCCGGACTAGCGGGAGGGAGACCCAGTACTTC. This gives the protein CASSRTSGRETQYF.

V is TRBV28 and J is TRBJ1-2; 9 positions agree with TRBD1. Trimming took 5 bases from V and 2 from J; bases not matched to a gene: 6. Germline values: CDR1 MDHEN, CDR2 SYDVKM. This CDR3 is 15 amino acids long. CDR3 DNA sequence: TGTGCCAGCAGTGGTAACAGGGGGCTCAACTATGGCTACACCTTC. It specifies CASSGNRGLNYGYTF.

In its sample, this clone was seen once. CDR3 sequence (DNA): TGCGCCAGCAGCTCATCAGATTACGAGCAGTACTTC. It is translated as CASSSSDYEQYF. The chain recombines TRBV5-1 with TRBJ2-7; D is ambiguous. Germline lookup yields CDR1 SGHRS and CDR2 YFSETQ. The CDR3 spans 12 residues. V lost 3 bases to trimming and J lost 4 bases, with 8 bases between them.

In its sample, this clone was seen once. The CDR3 spells CASSFSAGVGTGELFF. CDR3 DNA: TGTGCCAGCAGCTTTTCAGCGGGAGTGGGGACCGGGGAGCTGTTTTTT. The V and J genes are TRBV5-4 and TRBJ2-2; 8 positions agree with TRBD2. From germline, CDR1 is SGHNT and CDR2 YYREEE (reference sequence). This CDR3 is built from 16 residues. V lost 2 bases, J lost 5 bases, and 8 bases stayed unmatched. Combining the CDR3 with reference TRBV5-4 and TRBJ2-2 gives the whole variable domain ETGVTQSPTHLIKTRGQQVTLRCSSQSGHNTVSWYQQALGQGPQFIFQYYREEENGRGNFPPRFSGLQFPNYSSELNVNALELDDSALYLCASSFSAGVGTGELFFGEGSRLTVL.

V gene TRBV7-8 combines with J gene TRBJ2-7, with 8 positions matching TRBD2. The V gene's germline CDR1 is SGHVS and CDR2 FQNEAQ. The V and J ends lost 0 bases and 3 bases, in that order; junction bases with no gene match: 1. CDR3 size: 14 residues. The chain's CDR3 is CASSLARGDYEQYF. In DNA, the CDR3 is TGTGCCAGCAGCTTAGCGCGGGGGGACTACGAGCAGTACTTC.

The table lists this clone with a count of one. This chain joins TRBV30 and TRBJ1-5; possible D gene TRBD1, 6 bases. Germline V gene sequence: CDR1 GTSNPN, CDR2 SVGIG (reference sequence). The CDR3 consists of 15 residues. V lost 5 bases and J lost 3, with 17 bases in between. The CDR3 bases are TGTGCCTGGGGGGGCCTGGGACGGCTCAATCAGCCCCAGCATTTT. As protein: CAWGGLGRLNQPQHF.

The chain combines TRBV5-4 with TRBJ2-7; D may be TRBD1 (7 bases). Germline CDR1 and CDR2: SGHNT and YYREEE (reference sequence). This CDR3 is built from 14 residues. Trimming cost V 4 bases and J 3 bases, with 14 bases left between them. CDR3 coding DNA: TGTGCCAGCAGCCCGACAGGGAGGATCTACGAGCAGTACTTC. This sequence encodes CASSPTGRIYEQYF.